These 10 T cell receptor beta chains share one sample of origin, sequenced in a study of cytotoxic CD8 clonotypes in ibrutinib-treated CLL. The protocol was immunoSEQ multiplex PCR, while the TCRdb copy is restricted to in-frame clones and leaves out a portion. The top ten hold 4.8% of the sample, which has about 85,000 clones, 70% to 80% seen once. The source was PBMCs, collected after 12 months of ibrutinib treatment. The receptors shown here come from a human donor with chronic lymphocytic leukemia.

This clone has more than one count but fewer than ten. The chain joins TRBV11-1 to TRBJ2-7, with 7 bases that match TRBD1. The CDR3 contains 13 residues. The V and J ends lost 4 bases and 7 bases, in that order; junction bases with no gene match: 7. From germline, CDR1 is SGHAT and CDR2 FQDESV (reference sequence). CDR3 DNA sequence: TGTGCCAGCAGCTCTACAGGGGTGTGGGAGCAGTACTTC. This sequence encodes CASSSTGVWEQYF.

This chain links TRBV27 with TRBJ2-1; 11 bases match TRBD2. The junction had 6 bases not matched to a gene; V was cut back by 3 bases and J by 5 bases. The CDR3 sequence is 16 residues long. Germline V gene sequence: CDR1 MNHEY, CDR2 SMNVEV (reference sequence). The CDR3 DNA reads TGTGCCAGCAGTTTCACTAGCGGGAGAGACGACAATGAGCAGTTCTTC. Translation: CASSFTSGRDDNEQFF.

The V call is TRBV29-1, the J call TRBJ2-7; TRBD2 agrees at 13 bases. Trimming removed 4 bases from V and 5 bases from J; junction bases left unmatched: 2. This CDR3 comprises 13 residues. Germline values: CDR1 SQVTM, CDR2 ANQGSEA. The CDR3 region is CSVGGLAGNEQYF. The CDR3 bases are TGCAGCGTTGGGGGACTAGCGGGGAACGAGCAGTACTTC.

This clone was picked up a small number of times. The chain links TRBV30 to TRBJ1-3, with a tentative D call TRBD1 (5 bases). The CDR3 loop spans 12 amino acids. V lost 5 bases and J lost 0, with 5 bases in between. Germline V lookup: CDR1 GTSNPN, CDR2 SVGIG (reference sequence). CDR3: CAWGGSGNTIYF. The CDR3 DNA reads as TGTGCCTGGGGGGGCTCTGGAAACACCATATATTTT.

The table lists this clone with a count of one. The gene calls are TRBV12-2 and TRBJ2-1. TRBV12-2 is a pseudogene segment. The CDR3 is 14 amino acids. CDR3 DNA sequence: TGTGCAAGTCGCGGGGAAAAGGGCTGGGGTGAGCAGTTCTTC. The encoded protein is CASRGEKGWGEQFF.

The V and J genes are TRBV21-1 and TRBJ1-2. TRBV21-1 is shown as a pseudogene. The CDR3 is made up of 16 amino acids. CDR3 protein: CASRTRLGTPNYGYTF. The CDR3 nucleotides are TGTGCCAGCCGGACTCGATTGGGGACCCCTAACTATGGCTACACCTTC.

V is TRBV7-8 and J is TRBJ2-1; the match to TRBD1 covers 9 bases. The ends lost 4 bases at V and 15 bases at J; junction bases unmatched: 10. CDR3 length equals 13 residues. Germline V gene lookup returns CDR1 SGHVS and CDR2 FQNEAQ. The CDR3, as DNA: TGTGCCAGCAGCTCAAGACAGGGGGAATATCGGTTCTTC. Protein: CASSSRQGEYRFF.

The genes are TRBV29-1 and TRBJ1-2; 8 bases agree with TRBD1. Looked up from germline, CDR1 is SQVTM and CDR2 is ANQGSEA. This CDR3 has 12 residues. After removal of 6 bases from V and 4 bases from J, the junction contained 4 bases not matched to a gene. CDR3 coding DNA: TGCAGCGTCCAGGGGGCGACCTATGGCTACACCTTC. Protein product: CSVQGATYGYTF.

The chain combines TRBV5-6 with TRBJ1-1; TRBD1 might be the D (6 bases). The CDR3 length is 13 residues. From germline, CDR1 is SGHDT and CDR2 YYEEEE. V lost 0 bases and J lost 11, with 14 bases in between. CDR3 loop: CASSLGQGREAFF. DNA of the CDR3: TGTGCCAGCAGCTTGGGGCAGGGGCGCGAGGCTTTCTTT. Filled out from reference TRBV5-6 and TRBJ1-1, the complete variable domain reads DAGVTQSPTHLIKTRGQQVTLRCSPKSGHDTVSWYQQALGQGPQFIFQYYEEEERQRGNFPDRFSGHQFPNYSSELNVNALLLGDSALYLCASSLGQGREAFFGQGTRLTVV.

Here the CDR3 DNA reads TGTGCCAGCAGCCCCCGACTAGCGGGTCCGGCCGAGCAGTACTTC. Translated, it gives CASSPRLAGPAEQYF. The chain employs TRBV11-1 and TRBJ2-7, with 10 bases lining up with TRBD2. CDR3 length: 15 residues. Germline assignment: CDR1 SGHAT and CDR2 FQDESV (reference sequence). Trimming took 5 bases from V and 6 from J; bases not matched to a gene: 10.